This entry lists 24 T cell receptor beta chains sequenced from one sample in a study of blood T cell repertoires in COVID-19. Libraries were prepared by immunoSEQ multiplex PCR; TCRdb keeps only in-frame clonotypes and omits some of them. The sample contains 150,000 to 200,000 clones, 70% to 85% of which appear only once. Sequenced: peripheral blood. These receptors were obtained from a man in his forties or fifties who had recovered from COVID-19.

The V call is TRBV7-8, the J call TRBJ1-1; a possible D gene is TRBD1 (6 bases). V lost 1 base and J lost 5, with 11 bases in between. Germline values: CDR1 SGHVS, CDR2 FQNEAQ. This CDR3 is built from 14 residues. The CDR3 loop reads CASSLVQGETEAFF. The CDR3, as DNA: TGTGCCAGCAGCTTAGTACAGGGAGAGACTGAAGCTTTCTTT. Variable domain in full (rest from reference TRBV7-8 and TRBJ1-1): GAGVSQSPRYKVAKRGQDVALRCDPISGHVSLFWYQQALGQGPEFLTYFQNEAQLDKSGLPSDRFFAERPEGSVSTLKIQRTQQEDSAVYLCASSLVQGETEAFFGQGTRLTVV.

This chain joins TRBV30 and TRBJ2-7, with 13 bases lining up with TRBD2. The CDR3 loop spans 15 amino acids. Trimming cost V 4 bases and J 3 bases; bases outside gene matches: 6. CDR1 is GTSNPN, CDR2 SVGIG, per germline (reference sequence). The CDR3 region is CAWTPGLAGIYEQYF. In DNA, the CDR3 is TGTGCCTGGACTCCGGGACTAGCGGGAATCTACGAGCAGTACTTC.

As regards this clone: Other DNA sequences from this sample encode an identical CDR3 as well. The rearrangement joins TRBV7-8 to TRBJ2-5; 9 bases align to TRBD1. CDR3 size: 13 residues. The trim removed 4 bases at V and 5 bases at J, leaving 2 bases unmatched. Germline V gene data show CDR1 as SGHVS and CDR2 as FQNEAQ. The CDR3 reads CASSSDRGETQYF. CDR3 in DNA: TGTGCCAGCAGCTCGGACAGGGGTGAGACCCAGTACTTC. The full variable domain, with the rest looked up from reference TRBV7-8 and TRBJ2-5, is GAGVSQSPRYKVAKRGQDVALRCDPISGHVSLFWYQQALGQGPEFLTYFQNEAQLDKSGLPSDRFFAERPEGSVSTLKIQRTQQEDSAVYLCASSSDRGETQYFGPGTRLLVL.

The chain combines TRBV4-2 with TRBJ2-5, with D possibly TRBD2 on 6 matching bases. V was pared by 3 bases and J by 7 bases, with 36 bases between. The CDR3 sequence is 21 residues long. CDR1 LGHNA and CDR2 YNFKEQ come from the germline V gene. This CDR3 reads CASSHSPNPGGTRTGRGTQYF. The CDR3, as DNA: TGTGCCAGCAGCCACTCCCCAAACCCCGGGGGAACTCGGACTGGACGGGGGACCCAGTACTTC.

This chain connects TRBV5-1 to TRBJ2-2; D is perhaps TRBD1 (5 bases). The CDR3 loop spans 15 amino acids. Per the germline V gene, CDR1 is SGHRS and CDR2 is YFSETQ. The V and J ends lost 4 bases and 3 bases respectively, with 13 bases between them. CDR3 protein: CASSNRQRDTGELFF. In DNA form, the CDR3 reads TGCGCCAGCAGCAACCGACAGAGAGACACCGGGGAGCTGTTTTTT.

The genes are TRBV11-2 and TRBJ1-6, with 11 bases aligning to TRBD1. With 5 bases clipped from V and 8 bases from J, the junction kept 5 bases outside the gene matches. Germline values: CDR1 SGHAT, CDR2 FQNNGV. The CDR3 spans 15 residues. The CDR3 protein is CASSGRGQGDSPLHF. The DNA for the CDR3 is TGTGCCAGCAGCGGCAGGGGACAGGGGGATTCACCCCTCCACTTT.

V is TRBV5-1 and J is TRBJ1-4; possible D gene TRBD1, 6 bases. The CDR3 has 15 residues. Trimming cost V 4 bases and J 4 bases, with 14 bases left between them. Germline-derived CDR1 and CDR2 are SGHRS and YFSETQ. The CDR3 sequence: CASSILQGRNEKLFF. In DNA, the CDR3 is TGCGCCAGCAGCATCCTACAGGGACGTAATGAAAAACTGTTTTTT.

This rearrangement joins TRBV7-8 to TRBJ2-3; TRBD1 matches at 9 bases. The CDR3 has 14 amino acids. Germline V lookup: CDR1 SGHVS, CDR2 FQNEAQ. Trimming cost V 6 bases and J 6 bases; bases outside gene matches: 7. CDR3 nucleotides: TGTGCCAGCAGGCCCGGGGACAGGGCCGATACGCAGTATTTT. Its protein is CASRPGDRADTQYF.

This clone was counted many times. The gene calls are TRBV10-3 and TRBJ2-2, with TRBD1 identical over 8 bases. The trim removed 6 bases at V and 3 bases at J, leaving 3 bases unmatched. From germline, CDR1 is ENHRY and CDR2 SYGVKD. The CDR3 sequence is 14 residues long. The CDR3 DNA reads TGTGCCATCAGGACAGGGGAGCACACCGGGGAGCTGTTTTTT. This codes for CAIRTGEHTGELFF.

The gene calls are TRBV9 and TRBJ1-1; 8 nucleotides align to TRBD1. The CDR3 is 17 amino acids. CDR1 and CDR2 from the germline V gene are SGDLS and YYNGEE. After removal of 4 bases from V and 5 bases from J, the junction contained 16 bases not matched to a gene. CDR3 bases: TGTGCCAGCAGCCCCAGAGTATGGAACAGGGGGATTACTGAAGCTTTCTTT. It codes for CASSPRVWNRGITEAFF.

As DNA, the CDR3 is TGTGCCAGCAGAGATGGGCCCGGGGAGCTGTTTTTT. Its translation: CASRDGPGELFF. This chain connects TRBV6-5 to TRBJ2-2; D is uncertain. The CDR3 runs 12 residues. Germline CDR1 MNHEY, CDR2 SVGAGI. Trimming removed 6 bases at V and 6 bases at J, with 8 bases between.

This clone was seen a single time. As DNA, the CDR3 is TGTGCCAGCAGCTTAGGGGGGCTTAATGAAAAACTGTTTTTT. Translation: CASSLGGLNEKLFF. V gene TRBV7-2 combines with J gene TRBJ1-4; TRBD1 might be the D (6 bases). V lost 1 base, J lost 4 bases, and 7 bases lay in between. The germline gives CDR1 SGHTA, CDR2 FQGNSA. The CDR3 has 14 residues.

This sequence joins TRBV19 and TRBJ1-3, with a weak D call TRBD1 (6 bases). The CDR3 runs 17 residues. Looked up from germline, CDR1 is LNHDA and CDR2 is SQIVND (reference sequence). Between the trimmed V and J ends, which lost 6 bases and 0 bases, there was a span of 18 bases. CDR3 sequence reads: CASRGPEQGHSGNTIYF. Here the CDR3 DNA reads TGTGCCAGTAGGGGACCCGAACAGGGCCACTCTGGAAACACCATATATTTT.

The chain has TRBV4-1 and TRBJ2-5, with D tentatively TRBD1 (6 bases). The CDR3 runs 16 residues. The V and J ends lost 1 base and 2 bases respectively, with 14 bases between them. CDR1 and CDR2 from the germline V gene are MGHRA and YSYEKL. CDR3 amino acids: CASSQGSADRQETQYF. The DNA for the CDR3 is TGCGCCAGCAGCCAAGGGTCCGCGGACAGACAAGAGACCCAGTACTTC.

The table lists this clone with a few counts. V and J are TRBV4-3 and TRBJ2-3, with a weak D call TRBD1 (6 bases). V was clipped by 2 bases and J by 6 bases, with 12 bases between them. The CDR3 spans 14 residues. CDR1 is LGHNA and CDR2 is YSLEER in the germline V gene. The CDR3 region has the DNA TGCGCCAGCAGCCAACAGGGGATCCCCGATACGCAGTATTTT. The encoded protein is CASSQQGIPDTQYF.

This chain uses TRBV11-3 with TRBJ2-3; D is perhaps TRBD1 (6 bases). This CDR3 region has 16 residues. V lost 1 base, J lost 0 bases, and 11 bases lay in between. Per germline, CDR1 SGHNT and CDR2 YENEEA. The CDR3 region has the DNA TGTGCCAGCAGCTTAGGGCAGGGGATTAGCACAGATACGCAGTATTTT. Translating gives CASSLGQGISTDTQYF.

The gene calls are TRBV5-4 and TRBJ2-3; 14 bases match TRBD2. Germline V gene data show CDR1 as SGHNT and CDR2 as YYREEE (reference sequence). This CDR3 comprises 14 residues. J was trimmed by 9 bases and V by 4 bases; bases with no gene match: 4. This CDR3 is CASSAGTSGRTQYF. The CDR3 nucleotides are TGTGCCAGCAGCGCTGGGACTAGCGGGAGAACGCAGTATTTT. The variable domain in full, with the rest retrieved from reference TRBV5-4 and TRBJ2-3, is ETGVTQSPTHLIKTRGQQVTLRCSSQSGHNTVSWYQQALGQGPQFIFQYYREEENGRGNFPPRFSGLQFPNYSSELNVNALELDDSALYLCASSAGTSGRTQYFGPGTRLTVL.

The chain recombines TRBV5-4 with TRBJ2-5, with D possibly being TRBD1 (6 bases). CDR1 SGHNT and CDR2 YYREEE come from the germline V gene (reference sequence). This CDR3 has 14 residues. V lost 6 bases, J lost 5 bases, and 17 bases lay in between. The chain's CDR3 is CASKLGGPTETQYF. As DNA, the CDR3 is TGTGCCAGCAAGCTAGGGGGACCCACGGAGACCCAGTACTTC.

CDR3 amino acids: CASSNRTSGSNSYNEQFF. Here the CDR3 DNA reads TGTGCCAGCAGCAATAGGACTAGCGGGAGTAACTCCTACAATGAGCAGTTCTTC. This chain links TRBV21-1 with TRBJ2-1; the table's TRBD2 call for D was not verified on the DNA. TRBV21-1 is listed as a pseudogene. CDR3 size: 18 residues.

The V call is TRBV6-5, the J call TRBJ2-2, with D hard to call. Germline assignment: CDR1 MNHEY and CDR2 SVGAGI. The CDR3 sequence is 13 residues long. The ends were cut back, 2 bases at V and 3 bases at J, with 4 bases in the middle. DNA for the CDR3: TGTGCCAGCAGTTACCAGGACACCGGGGAGCTGTTTTTT. The encoded protein is CASSYQDTGELFF.

This clone was seen more than once but under ten times. The chain joins TRBV6-5 to TRBJ2-1; tentative D call: TRBD1 (6 bases). CDR1 and CDR2 (germline): MNHEY, SVGAGI. Trimming removed 6 bases from V and 9 bases from J, with 18 bases in between. The CDR3 consists of 14 residues. CDR3 residues: CASSPGAGTGEQFF. DNA of the CDR3: TGTGCCAGCAGCCCAGGGGCAGGGACGGGTGAGCAGTTCTTC.

In DNA, the CDR3 is TGTGCCAGTACCCTTTTAGTAGGACAGTCCACTGAAGCTTTCTTT. This translates into CASTLLVGQSTEAFF. The chain carries TRBV19 and TRBJ1-1; tentatively, D is TRBD1 (6 bases). In germline, CDR1 is LNHDA, CDR2 SQIVND (reference sequence). The V gene lost 7 bases and the J gene lost 4 bases, with 19 bases spanning the gap. This CDR3 comprises 15 residues.

The gene calls are TRBV12-3 or TRBV12-4 and TRBJ2-1, with a possible D match to TRBD1 (6 bases). CDR3 size: 13 residues. V was pared by 4 bases and J by 4 bases, with 8 bases between. In DNA form, the CDR3 reads TGTGCCAGCAGTTCCGGACAGTACAATGAGCAGTTCTTC. Amino acids: CASSSGQYNEQFF.

This chain joins TRBV7-8 and TRBJ2-2; possibly TRBD2 for D (7 bases). Deletions cut 5 bases from V and 4 bases from J, with 17 bases between. CDR1 and CDR2 (germline): SGHVS, FQNEAQ. The CDR3 covers 16 residues. The CDR3 region has the DNA TGTGCCAGCAGCCCAACCTGGGGGGGCGGCACCGGGGAGCTGTTTTTT. It specifies CASSPTWGGGTGELFF.